These 24 T cell receptor beta chains share one sample of origin, sequenced in a study of blood T cell repertoires in COVID-19. Produced via immunoSEQ multiplex PCR; TCRdb's table is partial and in-frame only. The sample includes under 45,000 clones, approximately 85% of them seen just once. The sample consisted of peripheral blood. All receptors come from a man aged 60 to 75 with active or convalescent COVID-19.

CDR3 residues: CASSSHEGGALAKNIQYF. CDR3 in DNA: TGTGCCAGCAGTTCCCATGAGGGGGGGGCACTAGCCAAAAACATTCAGTACTTC. V and J are TRBV28 and TRBJ2-4, with D perhaps matching TRBD2 (7 bases). Germline assignment: CDR1 MDHEN and CDR2 SYDVKM. The CDR3 is 18 residues long. V lost 4 bases and J lost 0, with 19 bases in between.

V and J are TRBV11-2 and TRBJ2-7; 8 nucleotides align to TRBD1. J was trimmed by 6 bases and V by 5 bases; bases with no gene match: 9. This CDR3 spans 14 amino acids. Germline loops: CDR1 SGHAT, CDR2 FQNNGV. In nucleotides, the CDR3 is TGTGCCAGCAGCGTCAGGTCAGGGGGCAGCGAGCAGTACGTC. This gives the protein CASSVRSGGSEQYV.

V gene TRBV28 combines with J gene TRBJ2-5; D is uncertain. Trimming took 3 bases from V and 4 from J, leaving 15 bases between them. Germline V gene lookup returns CDR1 MDHEN and CDR2 SYDVKM. The CDR3 has 15 amino acids. CDR3 DNA sequence: TGTGCCAGCAGTTTCGGGTCCGGCGCCCCAGAGACCCAGTACTTC. Translating it yields CASSFGSGAPETQYF.

This clone was observed a few times. The rearrangement joins TRBV5-4 to TRBJ2-7; D may be TRBD2 (6 bases). The CDR3 runs to 13 residues. V lost 4 bases, J lost 4 bases, and 12 bases lay in between. Germline V gene data show CDR1 as SGHNT and CDR2 as YYREEE (reference sequence). CDR3 nucleotide sequence: TGTGCCAGCAGCGAGAACGGGGGATACGAGCAGTACGTC. This codes for CASSENGGYEQYV.

The rearrangement links TRBV5-1 to TRBJ1-3; TRBD1 might be the D (5 bases). There are 13 residues in the CDR3. V lost 4 bases and J 2 bases, leaving 7 bases between the germline ends. The germline V gene has CDR1 SGHRS and CDR2 YFSETQ. CDR3 sequence: CASSQDTGNTIYF. As DNA, the CDR3 is TGCGCCAGCAGCCAGGACACTGGAAACACCATATATTTT.

The chain has TRBV28 and TRBJ1-6, with TRBD1 matching over 7 bases. Germline CDR1 and CDR2: MDHEN and SYDVKM. The CDR3 is made up of 15 amino acids. With 6 bases clipped from V and 3 bases from J, the junction kept 5 bases outside the gene matches. The CDR3 DNA follows: TGTGCCAGCAGGCTCGGGACAGTCTATAATTCACCCCTCCACTTT. This gives the protein CASRLGTVYNSPLHF.

The rearrangement links TRBV7-2 to TRBJ1-5; a weak D match, TRBD1 (5 bases). V lost 3 bases, J lost 9 bases, and 12 bases lay in between. Germline CDR1 reads SGHTA; CDR2 reads FQGNSA. CDR3 length equals 13 residues. The CDR3: CASSLDQGGPQHF. CDR3 nucleotide sequence: TGTGCCAGCAGCTTGGATCAGGGAGGGCCCCAGCATTTT.

This clone was counted once. The gene calls are TRBV5-6 and TRBJ1-4; the match to TRBD1 covers 11 bases. The junction had 4 bases not matched to a gene; V was cut back by 0 bases and J by 9 bases. Germline V gives CDR1 SGHDT, CDR2 YYEEEE. The CDR3 contains 15 residues. CDR3 sequence reads: CASSLGGTGGQKLFF. DNA for the CDR3: TGTGCCAGCAGCTTGGGTGGGACAGGGGGACAAAAACTGTTTTTT.

The rearrangement joins TRBV9 to TRBJ1-3; D is uncertain. CDR3 size: 15 residues. Germline V gene data show CDR1 as SGDLS and CDR2 as YYNGEE. Trimming pared 1 base from V and 6 bases from J, leaving 14 bases between. This CDR3 is CASSVLSQPENTIYF. CDR3 DNA: TGTGCCAGCAGCGTACTTTCACAGCCGGAAAACACCATATATTTT.

The V and J genes are TRBV19 and TRBJ1-5; TRBD1 agrees at 7 bases. V dropped 7 bases and J dropped 3; count of bases not matched to a gene: 6. The CDR3 runs 14 residues. Germline values: CDR1 LNHDA, CDR2 SQIVND (reference sequence). The CDR3 region has the DNA TGTGCCAGTACCGAGGGACAGAACAATCAGCCCCAGCATTTT. Its protein is CASTEGQNNQPQHF. The full variable domain, in which reference TRBV19 and TRBJ1-5 provide the parts outside the CDR3, is DGGITQSPKYLFRKEGQNVTLSCEQNLNHDAMYWYRQDPGQGLRLIYYSQIVNDFQKGDIAEGYSVSREKKESFPLTVTSAQKNPTAFYLCASTEGQNNQPQHFGDGTRLSIL.

V is TRBV2 and J is TRBJ2-3, with TRBD1 matching over 7 bases. The germline gives CDR1 SNHLY, CDR2 FYNNEI. After removal of 6 bases from V and 2 bases from J, the junction contained 11 bases not matched to a gene. The length of the CDR3 is 16 residues. CDR3 protein: CASSLQGTFNTDTQYF. The CDR3 DNA reads TGTGCCAGCAGCCTACAGGGGACCTTTAACACAGATACGCAGTATTTT. The whole variable domain, filled in from reference TRBV2 and TRBJ2-3, reads EPEVTQTPSHQVTQMGQEVILRCVPISNHLYFYWYRQILGQKVEFLVSFYNNEISEKSEIFDDQFSVERPDGSNFTLKIRSTKLEDSAMYFCASSLQGTFNTDTQYFGPGTRLTVL.

The chain uses TRBV7-2 and TRBJ2-5; TRBD2 matches at 8 bases. Germline V lookup: CDR1 SGHTA, CDR2 FQGNSA. V lost 5 bases and J lost 7; bases outside the gene matches: 15. The CDR3 covers 16 residues. The CDR3 is CASSTIPRTSSGTQYF. In DNA form, the CDR3 reads TGTGCCAGCAGCACAATCCCTAGGACTAGCTCAGGGACCCAGTACTTC.

The chain employs TRBV7-9 and TRBJ2-1; 8 positions match TRBD2. This CDR3 is built from 18 residues. V was pared by 5 bases and J by 5 bases, with 17 bases of the junction left unmatched. Germline CDR1 SEHNR, CDR2 FQNEAQ (reference sequence). The CDR3 coding sequence is TGTGCCAGCAGCCCGGGAAAAGCGGGAGTAGGGCTCCACAATGAGCAGTTCTTC. Translated: CASSPGKAGVGLHNEQFF.

The CDR3 nucleotides read TGTGCCAGCAAAGCAGGGGCCCTCTACGAGCAGTACGTC. Protein product: CASKAGALYEQYV. V usage is TRBV2 and J usage is TRBJ2-7, with D tentatively TRBD1 (6 bases). The CDR3 is 13 amino acids. Germline V gives CDR1 SNHLY, CDR2 FYNNEI. V shed 7 bases and J shed 3 bases, with 13 bases lying between them.

On this clone itself: Compared with germline, one end of the junction differs, possibly owing to a read error. This chain connects TRBV6-5 to TRBJ2-1; the D gene is possibly TRBD1 (5 bases). Per the germline V gene, CDR1 is MNHEY and CDR2 is SVGAGI. The CDR3 totals 16 residues. The chain's CDR3 is CASTYPQSDSRHEQFF. The CDR3 coding sequence is TGTGCCAGCACTTACCCTCAAAGCGACAGTCGGCATGAGCAGTTCTTC.

This chain uses TRBV2 with TRBJ2-1; perhaps TRBD2 as D (6 bases). CDR3 length: 17 residues. V gave up 6 bases and J gave up 3 bases, with 21 bases separating them. CDR1 is SNHLY, CDR2 FYNNEI, per germline. CDR3 sequence: CASSPLGGLALYNEQFF. In DNA, the CDR3 is TGTGCCAGCAGCCCTCTGGGGGGTTTAGCTCTCTACAATGAGCAGTTCTTC.

This clone was observed a few times. The rearrangement links TRBV19 to TRBJ2-7; TRBD2 matches at 8 bases. The CDR3 runs to 16 residues. Germline trimming cut 5 bases from V and 1 base from J; bases unmatched to any gene: 10. Per germline, CDR1 LNHDA and CDR2 SQIVND (reference sequence). In nucleotides, the CDR3 is TGTGCCAGTAGTCCCGGGAGGGGCGCGAGTTCCTACGAGCAGTACGTC. Translation gives CASSPGRGASSYEQYV.

The CDR3 DNA follows: TGTGCCAGCAGCCAAGATGGGGGCAGAAACTCTTACTATGGCTACACCTTC. Translated, it gives CASSQDGGRNSYYGYTF. This chain links TRBV4-2 with TRBJ1-2, with D maybe TRBD1 (6 bases). Germline CDR1 LGHNA, CDR2 YNFKEQ. The CDR3 consists of 17 residues. V lost 0 bases to trimming and J lost 3 bases, with 17 bases between them.

J is TRBJ2-1 and V is TRBV6-9; D gene unclear. Germline V gene sequence: CDR1 MNHGY, CDR2 SVAAGI. The ends were cut back, 6 bases at V and 5 bases at J, with 11 bases in the middle. The CDR3 has 13 residues. Written as DNA, the CDR3 is TGTGCCAGCAGCTATGGGCTTAACAATGAGCAGTTCTTC. Its translation: CASSYGLNNEQFF.

The rearrangement uses TRBV5-4 and TRBJ2-2; maybe TRBD1 (5 bases). V lost 4 bases and J lost 0, with 7 bases in between. The CDR3 spans 14 residues. Looked up from germline, CDR1 is SGHNT and CDR2 is YYREEE (reference sequence). The CDR3 protein is CASSQGSNTGELFF. CDR3 nucleotide sequence: TGTGCCAGCAGCCAGGGTTCGAACACCGGGGAGCTGTTTTTT. The full variable domain, in which reference TRBV5-4 and TRBJ2-2 provide the parts outside the CDR3, is ETGVTQSPTHLIKTRGQQVTLRCSSQSGHNTVSWYQQALGQGPQFIFQYYREEENGRGNFPPRFSGLQFPNYSSELNVNALELDDSALYLCASSQGSNTGELFFGEGSRLTVL.

The chain joins TRBV5-8 to TRBJ1-1; D unresolved. The ends were cut back, 2 bases at V and 0 bases at J, with 5 bases in the middle. Germline CDR1 SGHTS, CDR2 YDEGEE. The CDR3 loop spans 13 amino acids. CDR3 residues: CASSFFLNTEAFF. In nucleotides, the CDR3 is TGTGCCAGCAGCTTCTTCCTGAACACTGAAGCTTTCTTT.

This clone was counted a single time. The chain joins TRBV2 to TRBJ1-1, with 9 bases aligning to TRBD1. Trimming cost V 3 bases and J 6 bases; bases outside gene matches: 8. Germline CDR1 reads SNHLY; CDR2 reads FYNNEI. The CDR3 is 15 residues long. CDR3 protein: CASSEGGQGTSEAFF. CDR3 in DNA: TGTGCCAGCAGTGAGGGGGGACAGGGTACGTCTGAAGCTTTCTTT.

V usage is TRBV5-8 and J usage is TRBJ1-1, with D maybe TRBD1 (5 bases). The CDR3 has 16 residues. With 4 bases removed from V and 1 base from J, the gap between germline ends came to 17 bases. The germline V gene has CDR1 SGHTS and CDR2 YDEGEE. CDR3 nucleotides: TGTGCCAGCAGCAGATATATGGGGGGTGGGAACACTGAAGCTTTCTTT. Translation: CASSRYMGGGNTEAFF.

This clone turned up a few times. The gene calls are TRBV19 and TRBJ2-1; 15 bases are a match to TRBD2. In germline, CDR1 is LNHDA, CDR2 SQIVND (reference sequence). The CDR3 is made up of 14 amino acids. V was clipped by 5 bases and J by 11 bases; unmatched bases: 4. In DNA, the CDR3 is TGTGCCAGTAGTCCAGGACTAGCGGGAGGGAAGCAGTTCTTC. It specifies CASSPGLAGGKQFF.